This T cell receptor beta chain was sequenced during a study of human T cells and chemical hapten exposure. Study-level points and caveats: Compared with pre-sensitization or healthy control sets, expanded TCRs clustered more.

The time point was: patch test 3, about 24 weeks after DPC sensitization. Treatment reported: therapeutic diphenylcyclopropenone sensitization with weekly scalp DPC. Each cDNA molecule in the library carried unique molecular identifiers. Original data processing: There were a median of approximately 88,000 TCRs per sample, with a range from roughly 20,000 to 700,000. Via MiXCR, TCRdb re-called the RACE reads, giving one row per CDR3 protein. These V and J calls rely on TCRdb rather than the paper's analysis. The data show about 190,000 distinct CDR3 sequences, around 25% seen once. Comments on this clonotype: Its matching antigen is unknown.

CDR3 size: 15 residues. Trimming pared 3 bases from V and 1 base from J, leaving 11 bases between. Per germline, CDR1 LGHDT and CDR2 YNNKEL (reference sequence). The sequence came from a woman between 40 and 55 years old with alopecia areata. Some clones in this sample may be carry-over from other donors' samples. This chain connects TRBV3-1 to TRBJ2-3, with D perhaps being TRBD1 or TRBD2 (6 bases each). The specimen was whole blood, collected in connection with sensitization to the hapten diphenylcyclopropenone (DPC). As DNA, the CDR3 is TGTGCCAGCAGCCACGGGGGCCGGGGCACAGATACGCAGTATTTT. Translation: CASSHGGRGTDTQYF.